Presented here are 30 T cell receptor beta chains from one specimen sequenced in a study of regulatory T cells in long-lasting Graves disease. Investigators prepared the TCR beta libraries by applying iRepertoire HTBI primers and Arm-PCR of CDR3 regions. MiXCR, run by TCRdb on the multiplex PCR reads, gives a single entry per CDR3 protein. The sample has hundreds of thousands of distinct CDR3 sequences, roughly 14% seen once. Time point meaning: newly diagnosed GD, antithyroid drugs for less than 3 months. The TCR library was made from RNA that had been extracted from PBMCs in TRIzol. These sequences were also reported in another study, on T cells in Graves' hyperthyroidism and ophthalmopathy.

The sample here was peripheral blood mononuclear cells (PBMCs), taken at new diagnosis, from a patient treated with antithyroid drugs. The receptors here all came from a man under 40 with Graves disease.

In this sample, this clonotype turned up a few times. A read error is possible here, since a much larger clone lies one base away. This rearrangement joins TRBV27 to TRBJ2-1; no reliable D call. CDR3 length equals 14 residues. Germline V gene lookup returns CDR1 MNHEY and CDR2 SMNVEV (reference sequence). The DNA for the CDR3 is TGTGCCAGCAGTCCCTTAGGACCCAACAATGAGCAGTCCTTC. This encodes CASSPLGPNNEQSF.

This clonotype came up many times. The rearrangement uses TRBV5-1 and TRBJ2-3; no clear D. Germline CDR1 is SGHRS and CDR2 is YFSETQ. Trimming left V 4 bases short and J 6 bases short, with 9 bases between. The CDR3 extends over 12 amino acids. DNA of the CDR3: TGCGCCAGCAGCCAAGAGGATGATACGCAGTATTTT. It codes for CASSQEDDTQYF.

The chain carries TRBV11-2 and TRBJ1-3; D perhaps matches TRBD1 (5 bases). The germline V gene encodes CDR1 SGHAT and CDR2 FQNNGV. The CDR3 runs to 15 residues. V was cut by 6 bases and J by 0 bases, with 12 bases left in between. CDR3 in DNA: TGTGCCAGCAGGTCCGTCCAGGGCTCTGGAAACACCATATATTTT. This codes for CASRSVQGSGNTIYF.

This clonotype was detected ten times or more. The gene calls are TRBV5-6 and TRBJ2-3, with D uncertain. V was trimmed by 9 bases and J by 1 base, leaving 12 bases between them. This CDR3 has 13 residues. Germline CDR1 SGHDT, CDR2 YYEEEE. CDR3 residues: CATYIGGTDTQYF. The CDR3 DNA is TGTGCCACCTACATAGGCGGCACAGATACGCAGTATTTT.

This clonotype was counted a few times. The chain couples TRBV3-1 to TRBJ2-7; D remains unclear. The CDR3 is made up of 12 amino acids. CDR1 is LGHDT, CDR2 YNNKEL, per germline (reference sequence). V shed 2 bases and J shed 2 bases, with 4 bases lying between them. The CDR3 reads CASSQTTYEQYF. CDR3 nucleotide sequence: TGTGCCAGCAGCCAAACGACCTACGAGCAGTACTTC.

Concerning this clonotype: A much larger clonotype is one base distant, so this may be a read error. CDR3 in amino acids: CGARFDRGNNQPQHF. CDR3 nucleotide sequence: TGCGGTGCTAGATTTGACAGGGGTAACAATCAGCCCCAGCATTTT. The chain combines TRBV20-1 with TRBJ1-5, with 8 bases fitting TRBD1. The CDR3 has 15 amino acids. Germline CDR1 and CDR2: DFQATT and SNEGSKA (reference sequence).

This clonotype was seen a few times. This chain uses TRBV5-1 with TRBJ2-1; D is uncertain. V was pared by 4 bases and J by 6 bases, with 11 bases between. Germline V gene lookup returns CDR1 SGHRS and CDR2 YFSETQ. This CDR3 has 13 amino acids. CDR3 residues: CASSGLQVNEQFF. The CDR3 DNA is TGCGCCAGCAGCGGGCTCCAGGTCAATGAGCAGTTCTTC.

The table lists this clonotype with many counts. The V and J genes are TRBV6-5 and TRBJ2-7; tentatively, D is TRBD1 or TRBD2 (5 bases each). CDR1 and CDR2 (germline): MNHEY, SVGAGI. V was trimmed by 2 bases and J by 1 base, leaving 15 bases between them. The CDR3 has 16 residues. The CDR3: CASSYRGASGSYEQYF. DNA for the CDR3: TGTGCCAGCAGTTACCGAGGGGCCTCGGGGTCCTACGAGCAGTACTTC.

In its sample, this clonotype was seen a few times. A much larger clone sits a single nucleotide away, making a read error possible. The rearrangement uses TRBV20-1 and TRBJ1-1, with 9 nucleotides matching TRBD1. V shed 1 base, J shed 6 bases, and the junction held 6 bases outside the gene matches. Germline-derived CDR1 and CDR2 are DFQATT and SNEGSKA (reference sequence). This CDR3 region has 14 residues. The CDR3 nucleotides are TGCAGTGCTAGAGGTAACAGGGGGCACCCTGAAGCTTTCTTT. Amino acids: CSARGNRGHPEAFF.

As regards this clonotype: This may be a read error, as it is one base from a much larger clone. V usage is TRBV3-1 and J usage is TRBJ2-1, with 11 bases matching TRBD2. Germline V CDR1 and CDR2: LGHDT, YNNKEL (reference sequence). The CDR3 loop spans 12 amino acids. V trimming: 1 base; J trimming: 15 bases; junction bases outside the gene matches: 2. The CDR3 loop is CASSQAGTSGFF. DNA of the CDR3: TGTGCCAGCAGCCAAGCCGGGACTAGCGGGTTCTTC.

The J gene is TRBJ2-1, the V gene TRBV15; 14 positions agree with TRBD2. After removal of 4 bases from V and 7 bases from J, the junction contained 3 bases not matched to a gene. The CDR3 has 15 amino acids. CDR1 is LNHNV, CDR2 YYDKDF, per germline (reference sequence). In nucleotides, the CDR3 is TGTGCCACCAGCACGGGACTAGCGGGAGTAAATGAGCAGTTCTTC. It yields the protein CATSTGLAGVNEQFF.

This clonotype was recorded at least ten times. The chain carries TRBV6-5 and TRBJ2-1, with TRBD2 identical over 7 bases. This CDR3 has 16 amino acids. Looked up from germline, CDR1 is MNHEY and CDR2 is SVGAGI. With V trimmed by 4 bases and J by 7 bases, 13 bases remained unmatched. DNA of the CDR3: TGTGCCAGCAGTTTTGTGAAGGGAGGGAGTGGGAATGAGCAGTTCTTC. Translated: CASSFVKGGSGNEQFF.

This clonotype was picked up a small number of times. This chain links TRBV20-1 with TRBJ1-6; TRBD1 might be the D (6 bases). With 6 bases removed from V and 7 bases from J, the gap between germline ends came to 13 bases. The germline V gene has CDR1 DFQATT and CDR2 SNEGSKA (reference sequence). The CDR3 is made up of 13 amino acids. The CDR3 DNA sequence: TGCAGTGCGAACAAGGACAGCAATTCACCCCTCCACTTT. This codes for CSANKDSNSPLHF.

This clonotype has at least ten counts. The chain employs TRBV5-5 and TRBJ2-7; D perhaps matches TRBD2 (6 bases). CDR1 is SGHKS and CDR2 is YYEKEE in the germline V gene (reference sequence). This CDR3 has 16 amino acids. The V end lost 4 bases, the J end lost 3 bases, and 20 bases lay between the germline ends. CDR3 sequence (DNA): TGTGCCAGCAGCGCTTTTGGTTCGGGAGTAATCTACGAGCAGTACTTC. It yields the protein CASSAFGSGVIYEQYF.

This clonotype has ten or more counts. Here the CDR3 DNA reads TGCGCCAGCAGCGGTGGGGACCCGTCAGATACGCAGTATTTT. It codes for CASSGGDPSDTQYF. J is TRBJ2-3 and V is TRBV5-1; D is possibly TRBD1 or TRBD2 (5 bases each). The germline CDR1 and CDR2 sequences are SGHRS and YFSETQ. CDR3 length: 14 residues. Trimming removed 4 bases at V and 4 bases at J, with 13 bases between.

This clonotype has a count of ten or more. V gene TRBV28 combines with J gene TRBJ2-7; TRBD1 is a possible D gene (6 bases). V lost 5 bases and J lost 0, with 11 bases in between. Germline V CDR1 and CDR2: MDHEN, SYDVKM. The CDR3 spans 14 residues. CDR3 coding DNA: TGTGCCAGCAGTCACCAGGGGACCTCCTACGAGCAGTACTTC. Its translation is CASSHQGTSYEQYF.

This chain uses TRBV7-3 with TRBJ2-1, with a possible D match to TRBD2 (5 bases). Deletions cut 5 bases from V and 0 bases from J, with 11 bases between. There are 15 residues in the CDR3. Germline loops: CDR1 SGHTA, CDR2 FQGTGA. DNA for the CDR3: TGTGCCAGCAGCCCTGGGGAGAGCTCCTACAATGAGCAGTTCTTC. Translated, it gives CASSPGESSYNEQFF.

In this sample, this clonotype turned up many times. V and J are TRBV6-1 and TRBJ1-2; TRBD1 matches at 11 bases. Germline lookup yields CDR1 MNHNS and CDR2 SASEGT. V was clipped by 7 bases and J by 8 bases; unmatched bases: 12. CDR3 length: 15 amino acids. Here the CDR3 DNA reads TGTGCCAGCACACAAGAGCCGGGACAGGGGGGCGGCTACACCTTC. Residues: CASTQEPGQGGGYTF.

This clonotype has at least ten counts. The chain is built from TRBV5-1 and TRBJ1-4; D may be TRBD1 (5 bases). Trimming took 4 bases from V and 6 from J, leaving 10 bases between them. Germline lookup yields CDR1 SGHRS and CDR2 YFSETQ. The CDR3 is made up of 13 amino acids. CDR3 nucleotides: TGCGCCAGCAGCGGGGGGACCTATGAAAAACTGTTTTTT. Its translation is CASSGGTYEKLFF. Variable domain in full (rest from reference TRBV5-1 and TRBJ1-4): KAGVTQTPRYLIKTRGQQVTLSCSPISGHRSVSWYQQTPGQGLQFLFEYFSETQRNKGNFPGRFSGRQFSNSRSEMNVSTLELGDSALYLCASSGGTYEKLFFGSGTQLSVL.

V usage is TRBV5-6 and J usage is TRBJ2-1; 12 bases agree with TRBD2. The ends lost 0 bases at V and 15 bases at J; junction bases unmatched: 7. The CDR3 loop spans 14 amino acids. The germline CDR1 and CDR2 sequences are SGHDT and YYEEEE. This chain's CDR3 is CASSLAGLAGMGFF. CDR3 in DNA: TGTGCCAGCAGCTTGGCAGGACTAGCGGGAATGGGGTTCTTC.

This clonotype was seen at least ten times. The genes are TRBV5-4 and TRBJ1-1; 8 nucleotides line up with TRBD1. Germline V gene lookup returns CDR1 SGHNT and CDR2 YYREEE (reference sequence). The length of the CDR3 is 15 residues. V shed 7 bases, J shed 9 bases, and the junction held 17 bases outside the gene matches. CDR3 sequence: CASGVGQGAPSKAFF. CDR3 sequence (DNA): TGTGCCAGCGGGGTCGGGCAGGGGGCCCCTTCGAAAGCTTTCTTT.

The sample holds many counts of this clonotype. Here the CDR3 reads CASSSRGGYNEQFF. CDR3 coding DNA: TGTGCCAGCAGTTCCAGGGGTGGCTACAATGAGCAGTTCTTC. The V gene is TRBV12-3 or TRBV12-4, the J gene TRBJ2-1, with a weak D call TRBD1 (6 bases). This CDR3 has 14 amino acids. V lost 4 bases to trimming and J lost 3 bases, with 10 bases between them.

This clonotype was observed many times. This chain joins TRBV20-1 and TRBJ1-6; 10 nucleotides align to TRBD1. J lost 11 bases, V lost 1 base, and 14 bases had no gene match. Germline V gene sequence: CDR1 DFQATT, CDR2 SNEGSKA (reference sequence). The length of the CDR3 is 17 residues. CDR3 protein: CSARASLDRGRRTPLHF. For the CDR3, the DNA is TGCAGTGCTAGAGCCTCACTAGACAGGGGGCGCAGGACACCCCTCCACTTT.

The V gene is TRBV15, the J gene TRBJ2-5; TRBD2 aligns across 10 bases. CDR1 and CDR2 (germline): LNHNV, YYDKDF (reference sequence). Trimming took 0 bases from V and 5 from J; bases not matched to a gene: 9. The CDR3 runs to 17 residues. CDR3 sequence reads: CATSRDPASGRGETQYF. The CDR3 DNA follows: TGTGCCACCAGCAGAGATCCGGCTAGCGGGAGAGGGGAGACCCAGTACTTC.

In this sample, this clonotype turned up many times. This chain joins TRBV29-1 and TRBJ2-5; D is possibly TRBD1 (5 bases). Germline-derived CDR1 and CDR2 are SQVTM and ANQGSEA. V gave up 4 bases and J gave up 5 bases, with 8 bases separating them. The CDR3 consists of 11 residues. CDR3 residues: CSVGGAETQYF. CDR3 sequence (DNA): TGCAGCGTTGGTGGGGCCGAGACCCAGTACTTC.

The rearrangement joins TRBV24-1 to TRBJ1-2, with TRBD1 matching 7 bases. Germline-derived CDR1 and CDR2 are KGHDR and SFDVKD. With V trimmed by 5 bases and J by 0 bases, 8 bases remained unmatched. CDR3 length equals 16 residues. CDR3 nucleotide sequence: TGTGCCACCAGTGGGGACCGGGACAGTCCTAACTATGGCTACACCTTC. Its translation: CATSGDRDSPNYGYTF.

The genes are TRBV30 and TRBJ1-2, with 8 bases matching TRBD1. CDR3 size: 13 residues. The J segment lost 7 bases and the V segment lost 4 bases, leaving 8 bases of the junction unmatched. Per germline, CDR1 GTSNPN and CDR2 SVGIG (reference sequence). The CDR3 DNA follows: TGTGCCTGGACCCGTGGGACAGGAATTGGCTACACCTTC. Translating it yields CAWTRGTGIGYTF. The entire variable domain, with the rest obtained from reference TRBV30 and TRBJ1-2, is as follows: SQTIHQWPATLVQPVGSPLSLECTVEGTSNPNLYWYRQAAGRGLQLLFYSVGIGQISSEVPQNLSASRPQDRQFILSSKKLLLSDSGFYLCAWTRGTGIGYTFGSGTRLTVV.

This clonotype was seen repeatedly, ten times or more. DNA of the CDR3: TGTGCCACCAGCAGAGTTATGAGCGGGAGATCTTATGAGCAGTTCTTC. This translates into CATSRVMSGRSYEQFF. The chain couples TRBV15 to TRBJ2-1; 8 nucleotides match TRBD2. From germline, CDR1 is LNHNV and CDR2 YYDKDF (reference sequence). This CDR3 is 16 amino acids long. The V segment lost 1 base and the J segment 8 bases; nucleotides outside the gene matches: 10.

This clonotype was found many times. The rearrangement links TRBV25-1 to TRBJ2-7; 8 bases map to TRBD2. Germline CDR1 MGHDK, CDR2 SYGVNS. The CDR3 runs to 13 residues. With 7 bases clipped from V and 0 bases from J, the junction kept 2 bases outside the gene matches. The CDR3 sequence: CASTTSGSYEQYF. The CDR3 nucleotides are TGTGCCAGCACTACTAGCGGCTCCTACGAGCAGTACTTC.

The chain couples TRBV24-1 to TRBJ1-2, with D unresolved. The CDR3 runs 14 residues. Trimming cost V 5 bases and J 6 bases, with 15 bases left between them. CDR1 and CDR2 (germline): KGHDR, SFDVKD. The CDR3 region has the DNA TGTGCCACCAGTGCGGCAGCGCCGAGAAATGGCTACACCTTC. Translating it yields CATSAAAPRNGYTF.